The present TCR beta chain was sequenced within a study of OX40 agonist ivuxolimab in advanced cancers. Regarding the study as a whole: The CD4+ and CD8+ T cells in the blood had expanded clonally by week 6 at 0.1 to 3.0 mg/kg. The authors did not determine the antigen specificity of the expanded peripheral T cells.

On this clone: Antigen: not known.

Germline V gene sequence: CDR1 SGHDT, CDR2 YYEEEE. This CDR3 is 16 amino acids long. Germline trimming cut 2 bases from V and 2 bases from J; bases unmatched to any gene: 7. Libraries were prepared by immunoSEQ multiplex PCR; TCRdb keeps only in-frame clonotypes and omits some of them. The data show roughly 26,000 clones, with more than 70% seen just once and roughly 13% held by the top ten. Specimen: CD4+ or CD8+ T cells sorted from blood, collected in a trial of the OX40 agonist ivuxolimab. The receptor comes from an adult with an advanced solid tumor such as melanoma, head and neck, liver or kidney cancer. This chain connects TRBV5-6 to TRBJ2-3, with 8 nucleotides matching TRBD1. The CDR3 DNA sequence: TGTGCCAGCAGCTTACGGGGACAGGTCGTCACAGATACGCAGTATTTT. As protein: CASSLRGQVVTDTQYF.